This TCR beta chain was observed in a study of blood T cell repertoires in COVID-19. In the study overall: Samples taken during acute and convalescent COVID-19 were collected in the United States, Italy and Spain.

Here immunoSEQ multiplex PCR was the method, and the copy in TCRdb shows in-frame clones only, minus some. The repertoire consists of about 290,000 clones, with just under 85% occurring once and the leading ten covering 4.1%. The CDR3 consists of 16 residues. The germline CDR1 and CDR2 sequences are MDHEN and SYDVKM. Trimming shortened V by 1 base and J by 2 bases, and 11 bases separated the two germline ends. The receptor comes from a woman aged 45-65 years with active or convalescent COVID-19. Input material: peripheral blood. The V and J genes are TRBV28 and TRBJ2-2; possible D gene TRBD1, 5 bases. The CDR3 DNA is TGTGCCAGCAGTTTATACTTCAGGGCCAACACCGGGGAGCTGTTTTTT. It translates to CASSLYFRANTGELFF.